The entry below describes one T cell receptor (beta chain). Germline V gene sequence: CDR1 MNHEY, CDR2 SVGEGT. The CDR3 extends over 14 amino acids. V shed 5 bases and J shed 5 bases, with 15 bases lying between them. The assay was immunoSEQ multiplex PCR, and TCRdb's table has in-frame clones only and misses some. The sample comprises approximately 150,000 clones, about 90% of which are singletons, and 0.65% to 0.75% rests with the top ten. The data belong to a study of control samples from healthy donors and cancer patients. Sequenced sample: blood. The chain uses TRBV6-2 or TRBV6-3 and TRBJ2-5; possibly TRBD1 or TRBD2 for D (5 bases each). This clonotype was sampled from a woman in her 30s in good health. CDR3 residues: CASSSLGEAETQYF. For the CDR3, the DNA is TGTGCCAGCAGTAGCCTGGGGGAAGCGGAGACCCAGTACTTC.